These T cell receptor beta chains were read from a single sample in a study of blood T cell repertoires in COVID-19. Profiled with immunoSEQ multiplex PCR; TCRdb holds only in-frame clones, not every one. The sample gives around 250,000 clones, 75% to 95% of which show up once; roughly 2.9% is in the top ten. Sequencing used PBMCs or T cells enriched from blood (not recorded which). The receptors originated from a man in his forties or fifties who had been exposed to COVID-19. The CDR3 runs from the conserved cysteine through the conserved F or W. The order of the fields is D gene, J gene, V gene, clone size, CDR3 protein, CDR3 DNA. A D gene is named only where the DNA matches it firmly. Not all rows give a size; the values are once, few, many and, for expanded clones, a class.

D gene: TRBD2; J gene: TRBJ2-2; V gene: TRBV19; clone size: NA; CDR3 protein: CASLAAGVWRTGELFF; CDR3 DNA: TGTGCCAGTCTAGCGGCGGGAGTTTGGCGGACCGGGGAGCTGTTTTTT
D gene: TRBD2; J gene: TRBJ2-1; V gene: TRBV19; clone size: NA; CDR3 protein: CATALAGAPNEQFF; CDR3 DNA: TGTGCCACCGCACTAGCGGGAGCCCCCAATGAGCAGTTCTTC
D gene: TRBD1; J gene: TRBJ1-2; V gene: TRBV30; clone size: NA; CDR3 protein: CASIRDRGNTF; CDR3 DNA: TGTGCCTCCATAAGGGACAGGGGGAACACCTTC
D gene: TRBD2; J gene: TRBJ2-1; V gene: TRBV19; clone size: NA; CDR3 protein: CASSIIGTSGYNEQFF; CDR3 DNA: TGTGCCAGTAGTATTATCGGGACTAGCGGTTACAATGAGCAGTTCTTC
D gene: TRBD2; J gene: TRBJ2-7; V gene: TRBV18; clone size: NA; CDR3 protein: CASSPPGGSPHEQYF; CDR3 DNA: TGTGCCAGCTCACCACCGGGCGGGAGCCCCCACGAGCAGTACTTC
D gene: NA; J gene: TRBJ2-2; V gene: TRBV15; clone size: NA; CDR3 protein: CATSRDLTGTSRELFF; CDR3 DNA: TGTGCCACCAGCAGAGATCTTACAGGGACGTCGAGAGAGCTGTTTTTT
D gene: NA; J gene: TRBJ2-3; V gene: TRBV7-8; clone size: NA; CDR3 protein: CASISGFGDTQYF; CDR3 DNA: TGTGCCAGCATTAGCGGCTTTGGAGATACGCAGTATTTT
D gene: NA; J gene: TRBJ1-4; V gene: TRBV11-2; clone size: NA; CDR3 protein: CASSLDRAREGEKLFF; CDR3 DNA: TGTGCCAGCAGCTTAGATCGGGCCAGGGAGGGTGAAAAACTGTTTTTT
D gene: TRBD1; J gene: TRBJ2-7; V gene: TRBV7-9; clone size: NA; CDR3 protein: CASSLGQGGIGTYF; CDR3 DNA: TGTGCCAGCAGCTTAGGACAGGGGGGCATAGGGACGTACTTC
D gene: TRBD1; J gene: TRBJ1-5; V gene: TRBV12-3/TRBV12-4; clone size: few; CDR3 protein: CASSVQGNQPQHF; CDR3 DNA: TGTGCCAGCAGTGTACAGGGGAATCAGCCCCAGCATTTT
D gene: NA; J gene: TRBJ2-1; V gene: TRBV21-1; clone size: NA; CDR3 protein: CASSWGAGVHCEQFF; CDR3 DNA: TGTGCCAGCAGCTGGGGAGCGGGAGTCCATTGTGAGCAGTTCTTC
D gene: TRBD1; J gene: TRBJ2-5; V gene: TRBV27; clone size: NA; CDR3 protein: CASSYLTGALYQETQYF; CDR3 DNA: TGTGCCAGCAGTTACCTGACAGGGGCCCTGTACCAAGAGACCCAGTACTTC
D gene: NA; J gene: TRBJ1-3; V gene: TRBV28; clone size: NA; CDR3 protein: CASSSQGPGNTIYF; CDR3 DNA: TGTGCCAGCAGTTCACAGGGACCTGGAAACACCATATATTTT
D gene: NA; J gene: TRBJ2-3; V gene: TRBV30; clone size: once; CDR3 protein: CAWSVSGRGDTQYF; CDR3 DNA: TGTGCCTGGAGTGTATCAGGGCGCGGTGATACGCAGTATTTT
D gene: NA; J gene: TRBJ2-1; V gene: TRBV30; clone size: few; CDR3 protein: CAWSPVVSYNEQFF; CDR3 DNA: TGTGCCTGGAGCCCCGTTGTGTCCTACAATGAGCAGTTCTTC
D gene: TRBD1; J gene: TRBJ1-3; V gene: TRBV6-1; clone size: NA; CDR3 protein: CASQIQGALSTIYF; CDR3 DNA: TGTGCCAGTCAGATACAGGGGGCGCTTAGCACCATATATTTT
D gene: NA; J gene: TRBJ1-1; V gene: TRBV3-1/TRBV3-2; clone size: NA; CDR3 protein: CASSHPTGITEAFF; CDR3 DNA: TGTGCCAGCAGCCACCCAACAGGGATTACTGAAGCTTTCTTT
D gene: TRBD2; J gene: TRBJ2-7; V gene: TRBV14; clone size: once; CDR3 protein: CASSRGGSGPYEQYF; CDR3 DNA: TGTGCCAGCAGCCGCGGAGGTAGCGGGCCCTACGAGCAGTACTTC
D gene: NA; J gene: TRBJ2-1; V gene: TRBV7-9; clone size: NA; CDR3 protein: CASSLSMTYNEQFF; CDR3 DNA: TGTGCCAGCAGCTTATCTATGACCTACAATGAGCAGTTCTTC
D gene: TRBD1; J gene: TRBJ2-1; V gene: TRBV24-1; clone size: NA; CDR3 protein: CATSDQTGDSYNEQFF; CDR3 DNA: TGTGCCACCAGTGACCAAACAGGGGACTCCTACAATGAGCAGTTCTTC
D gene: TRBD1; J gene: TRBJ1-1; V gene: TRBV20-1; clone size: NA; CDR3 protein: CSASKGQGVTAFF; CDR3 DNA: TGCAGTGCTAGTAAGGGACAGGGGGTTACCGCTTTCTTT
D gene: NA; J gene: TRBJ1-5; V gene: TRBV4-1; clone size: NA; CDR3 protein: CASSRRENQPQHF; CDR3 DNA: TGCGCCAGCAGCCGCCGGGAAAATCAGCCCCAGCATTTT
D gene: NA; J gene: TRBJ1-5; V gene: TRBV5-1; clone size: NA; CDR3 protein: CASSPFAGRNQPQHF; CDR3 DNA: TGCGCCAGCAGCCCGTTCGCCGGTCGTAATCAGCCCCAGCATTTT
D gene: NA; J gene: TRBJ2-3; V gene: TRBV11-2; clone size: NA; CDR3 protein: CASSPRALADTQYF; CDR3 DNA: TGTGCCAGCAGCCCTCGAGCGTTAGCAGATACGCAGTATTTT
D gene: NA; J gene: TRBJ1-2; V gene: TRBV28; clone size: NA; CDR3 protein: CASSFRANYGYTF; CDR3 DNA: TGTGCCAGCAGTTTTAGAGCTAACTATGGCTACACCTTC
D gene: TRBD1; J gene: TRBJ1-1; V gene: TRBV11-2; clone size: NA; CDR3 protein: CASSLSGRTGNTEAFF; CDR3 DNA: TGTGCCAGCAGCTTGAGCGGGAGGACAGGGAACACTGAAGCTTTCTTT
D gene: NA; J gene: TRBJ1-3; V gene: TRBV5-1; clone size: NA; CDR3 protein: CASSYGTIQSGNTIYF; CDR3 DNA: TGCGCCAGCAGCTACGGGACAATCCAAAGCGGAAACACCATATATTTT
D gene: NA; J gene: TRBJ2-7; V gene: TRBV11-2; clone size: NA; CDR3 protein: CASSLALAGPSYEQYF; CDR3 DNA: TGTGCCAGCAGCTTAGCATTAGCAGGGCCGTCCTACGAGCAGTACTTC
D gene: TRBD1; J gene: TRBJ1-2; V gene: TRBV27; clone size: NA; CDR3 protein: CASSLVTGGGYGYTF; CDR3 DNA: TGTGCCAGCAGTTTAGTCACAGGGGGCGGCTATGGCTACACCTTC
D gene: NA; J gene: TRBJ2-7; V gene: TRBV5-1; clone size: NA; CDR3 protein: CASSSANPGIISYEQYF; CDR3 DNA: TGCGCCAGCAGCTCCGCGAACCCCGGGATAATAAGCTACGAGCAGTACTTC
D gene: NA; J gene: TRBJ1-1; V gene: TRBV4-3; clone size: NA; CDR3 protein: CASSQDQGNTEAFF; CDR3 DNA: TGCGCCAGCAGCCAAGATCAGGGAAACACTGAAGCTTTCTTT
D gene: TRBD1; J gene: TRBJ2-7; V gene: TRBV2; clone size: once; CDR3 protein: CASRSPDRALYEQYF; CDR3 DNA: TGTGCCAGCAGGAGTCCTGACAGGGCCCTCTACGAGCAGTACTTC
D gene: TRBD1; J gene: TRBJ2-5; V gene: TRBV5-6; clone size: NA; CDR3 protein: CASSSGQGKTQYF; CDR3 DNA: TGTGCCAGCAGCTCAGGACAGGGAAAGACCCAGTACTTC
D gene: TRBD1; J gene: TRBJ2-7; V gene: TRBV28; clone size: NA; CDR3 protein: CASSSPIYRQGFILDYEQYF; CDR3 DNA: TGTGCCAGCAGTTCCCCCATTTACAGACAGGGGTTTATTCTCGACTACGAGCAGTACTTC
D gene: TRBD2; J gene: TRBJ2-2; V gene: TRBV28; clone size: NA; CDR3 protein: CASSLVGGGLFF; CDR3 DNA: TGTGCCAGCAGCCTAGTGGGCGGGGGGCTGTTTTTT
D gene: TRBD2; J gene: TRBJ2-5; V gene: TRBV7-9; clone size: NA; CDR3 protein: CASSPVELAEETQYF; CDR3 DNA: TGTGCCAGCAGCCCAGTCGAGCTAGCGGAAGAGACCCAGTACTTC